This T cell receptor beta chain was captured in a study of blood T cells in healthy people across ages. The table lists this clonotype with a few counts. The antigen remains undetermined. Whole-study results and caveats: CMV infection status of these donors was not known.

With a J-beta primer mix and a sample-barcoded 5' primer, a second PCR ran roughly 6 to 11 cycles. Each CDR3 protein is one row after TCRdb ran MiXCR on the 5' RACE reads. Found here are 780,000 or so distinct CDR3 sequences, around 25% of them singletons; the top ten hold more than 3%. The length of the CDR3 is 19 residues. V lost 0 bases and J 2 bases, leaving 19 bases between the germline ends. The germline V gene has CDR1 SGHAT and CDR2 FQNNGV. These data were also filed under a second study, of T cells of mothers and their children.

Sequencing was performed on blood. The genes are TRBV11-2 and TRBJ2-2, with no clear D. The clonotype comes from a boy aged 10-17 years in good health. This CDR3 reads CASSLDLRPESLNTGELFF. The DNA of the CDR3 is TGTGCCAGCAGCTTAGATCTGAGGCCGGAATCACTCAACACCGGGGAGCTGTTTTTT. The entire variable domain, with the rest obtained from reference TRBV11-2 and TRBJ2-2, is as follows: EAGVAQSPRYKIIEKRQSVAFWCNPISGHATLYWYQQILGQGPKLLIQFQNNGVVDDSQLPKDRFSAERLKGVDSTLKIQPAKLEDSAVYLCASSLDLRPESLNTGELFFGEGSRLTVL.